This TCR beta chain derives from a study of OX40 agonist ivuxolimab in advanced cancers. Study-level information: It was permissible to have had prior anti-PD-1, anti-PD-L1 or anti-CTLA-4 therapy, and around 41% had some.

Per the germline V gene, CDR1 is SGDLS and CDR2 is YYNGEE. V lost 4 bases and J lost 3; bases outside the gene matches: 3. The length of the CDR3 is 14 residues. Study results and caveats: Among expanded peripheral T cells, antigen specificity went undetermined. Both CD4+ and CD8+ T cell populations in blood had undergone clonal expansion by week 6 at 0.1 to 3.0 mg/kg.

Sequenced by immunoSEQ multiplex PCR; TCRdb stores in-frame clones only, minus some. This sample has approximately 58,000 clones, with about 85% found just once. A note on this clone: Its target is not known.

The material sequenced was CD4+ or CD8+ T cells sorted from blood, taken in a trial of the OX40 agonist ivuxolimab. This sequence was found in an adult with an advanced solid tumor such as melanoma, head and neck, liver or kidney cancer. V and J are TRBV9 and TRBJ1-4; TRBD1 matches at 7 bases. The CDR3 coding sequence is TGTGCCAGCAGCCCAGGGGGGGCTAATGAAAAACTGTTTTTT. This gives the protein CASSPGGANEKLFF.